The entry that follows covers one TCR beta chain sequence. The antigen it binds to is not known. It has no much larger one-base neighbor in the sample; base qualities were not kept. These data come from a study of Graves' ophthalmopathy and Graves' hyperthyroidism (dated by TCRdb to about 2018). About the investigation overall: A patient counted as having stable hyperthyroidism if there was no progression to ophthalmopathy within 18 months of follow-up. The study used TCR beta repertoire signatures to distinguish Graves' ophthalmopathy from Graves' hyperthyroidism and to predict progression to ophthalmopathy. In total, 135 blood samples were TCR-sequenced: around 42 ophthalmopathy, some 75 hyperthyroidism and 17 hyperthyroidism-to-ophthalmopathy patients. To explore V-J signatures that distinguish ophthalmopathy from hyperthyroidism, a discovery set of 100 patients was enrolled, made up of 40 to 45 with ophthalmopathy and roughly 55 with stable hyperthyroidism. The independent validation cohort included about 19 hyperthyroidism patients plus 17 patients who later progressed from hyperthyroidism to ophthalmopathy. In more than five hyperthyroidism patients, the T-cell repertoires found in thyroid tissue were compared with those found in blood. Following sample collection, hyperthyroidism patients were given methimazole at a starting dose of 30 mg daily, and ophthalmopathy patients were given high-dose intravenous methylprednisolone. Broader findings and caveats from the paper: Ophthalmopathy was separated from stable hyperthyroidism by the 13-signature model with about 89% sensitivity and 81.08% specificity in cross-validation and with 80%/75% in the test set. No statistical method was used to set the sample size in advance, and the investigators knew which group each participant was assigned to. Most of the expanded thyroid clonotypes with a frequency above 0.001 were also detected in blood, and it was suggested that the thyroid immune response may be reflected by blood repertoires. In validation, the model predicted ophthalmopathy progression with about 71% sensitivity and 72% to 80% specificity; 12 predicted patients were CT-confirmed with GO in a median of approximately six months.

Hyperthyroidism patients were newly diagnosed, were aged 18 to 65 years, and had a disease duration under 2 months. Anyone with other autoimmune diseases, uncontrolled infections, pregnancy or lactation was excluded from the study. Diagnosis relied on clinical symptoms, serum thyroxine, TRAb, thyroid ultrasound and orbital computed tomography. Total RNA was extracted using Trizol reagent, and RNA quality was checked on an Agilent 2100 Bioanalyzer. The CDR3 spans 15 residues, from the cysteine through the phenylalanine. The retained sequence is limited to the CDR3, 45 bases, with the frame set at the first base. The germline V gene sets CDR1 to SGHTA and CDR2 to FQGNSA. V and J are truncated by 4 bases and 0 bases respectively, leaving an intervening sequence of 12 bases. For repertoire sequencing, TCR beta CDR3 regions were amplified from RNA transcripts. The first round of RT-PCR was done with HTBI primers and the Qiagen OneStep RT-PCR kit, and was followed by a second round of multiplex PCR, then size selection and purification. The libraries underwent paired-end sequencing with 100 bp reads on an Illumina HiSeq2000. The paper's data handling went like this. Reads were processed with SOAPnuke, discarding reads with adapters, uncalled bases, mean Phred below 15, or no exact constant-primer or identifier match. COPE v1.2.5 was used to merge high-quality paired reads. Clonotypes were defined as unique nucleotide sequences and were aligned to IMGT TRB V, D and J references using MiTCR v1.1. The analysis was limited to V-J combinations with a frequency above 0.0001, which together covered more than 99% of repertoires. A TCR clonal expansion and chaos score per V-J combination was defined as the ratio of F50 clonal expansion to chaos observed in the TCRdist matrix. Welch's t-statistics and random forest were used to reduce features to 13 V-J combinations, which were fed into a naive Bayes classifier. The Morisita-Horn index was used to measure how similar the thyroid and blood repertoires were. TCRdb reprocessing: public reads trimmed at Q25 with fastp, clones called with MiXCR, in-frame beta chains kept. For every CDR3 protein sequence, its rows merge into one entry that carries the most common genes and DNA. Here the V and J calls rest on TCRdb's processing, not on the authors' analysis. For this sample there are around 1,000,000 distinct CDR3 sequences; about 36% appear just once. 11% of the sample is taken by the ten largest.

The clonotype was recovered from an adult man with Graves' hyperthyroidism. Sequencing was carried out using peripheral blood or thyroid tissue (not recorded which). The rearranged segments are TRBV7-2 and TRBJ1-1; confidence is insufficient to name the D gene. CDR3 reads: CASSSQPGMNTEAFF. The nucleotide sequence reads TGTGCCAGCAGCTCCCAACCGGGCATGAACACTGAAGCTTTCTTT.